This passage covers 20 T cell receptor beta chains from one sample sequenced in a study of vaccination and CD4 T cells after COVID-19 (dated by TCRdb to between 2021 and 2022). These TCRs' antigens remain unknown. The treatment or condition label corresponds to: roughly 11-day PBMC culture with coronavirus spike peptide pools or control peptides (ViraFEST assay). To prepare the library, PCR was applied. TCRdb records Illumina iSeq 100 as the sequencer. DNA from cultured CD4+ T cells was subjected to TCR sequencing with the Oncomine TCR Beta short-read assay at the Johns Hopkins FTIC core. TCRdb trimmed public reads at Q25 via fastp, called clones via MiXCR and kept in-frame beta chains. Rows are combined by CDR3 protein, so each entry shows the most common genes and DNA. The sample yields 10,000 or so distinct CDR3 sequences; about 66% were counted once. 20% to 30% of the sample goes to the ten largest clones.

The specimen sequenced was CD4+ T cells from blood, cultured in vitro. The origin of the receptors is a human donor who had recovered from COVID-19.

This rearrangement joins TRBV19 to TRBJ1-5; D unresolved. Trimming pared 11 bases from V and 0 bases from J, leaving 11 bases between. Germline V gene sequence: CDR1 LNHDA, CDR2 SQIVND (reference sequence). CDR3 length equals 13 residues. For the CDR3, the DNA is TGTGCCGGTCAGGCCGATAGCAATCAGCCCCAGCATTTT. This encodes CAGQADSNQPQHF.

This chain connects TRBV6-2 or TRBV6-3 to TRBJ2-4; 13 positions match TRBD2. Trimming cost V 6 bases and J 3 bases; bases outside gene matches: 2. This CDR3 has 15 amino acids. The germline V gene has CDR1 MNHEY and CDR2 SVGEGT. This CDR3 is CASSRLAGGKNIQYF. The CDR3 nucleotides read TGTGCCAGCAGCCGACTAGCGGGGGGCAAAAACATTCAGTACTTC.

The chain links TRBV20-1 to TRBJ1-1; 9 bases line up with TRBD1. The CDR3 length is 13 residues. Germline-derived CDR1 and CDR2 are DFQATT and SNEGSKA (reference sequence). The J segment lost 2 bases and the V segment lost 4 bases, leaving 2 bases of the junction unmatched. The CDR3 spells CSATQGANTEAFF. CDR3 coding DNA: TGCAGTGCTACACAGGGGGCCAACACTGAAGCTTTCTTT.

In its sample, this clonotype is hyperexpanded. The chain has TRBV25-1 and TRBJ2-5, with D maybe TRBD1 (5 bases). Per germline, CDR1 MGHDK and CDR2 SYGVNS. The CDR3 is 15 amino acids. V lost 2 bases and J 0 bases, leaving 10 bases between the germline ends. Here the CDR3 DNA reads TGTGCCAGCAGTGAACAAGGGGCGAACCAAGAGACCCAGTACTTC. This gives the protein CASSEQGANQETQYF.

The J gene is TRBJ2-5, the V gene TRBV5-4; D unclear. Germline V lookup: CDR1 SGHNT, CDR2 YYREEE (reference sequence). Trimming left V 3 bases short and J 1 base short, with 10 bases between. The CDR3 spans 14 residues. This chain's CDR3 is CASSSGGVQETQYF. DNA for the CDR3: TGTGCCAGCAGCTCGGGTGGGGTCCAAGAGACCCAGTACTTC. The entire variable domain, with the rest obtained from reference TRBV5-4 and TRBJ2-5, is as follows: ETGVTQSPTHLIKTRGQQVTLRCSSQSGHNTVSWYQQALGQGPQFIFQYYREEENGRGNFPPRFSGLQFPNYSSELNVNALELDDSALYLCASSSGGVQETQYFGPGTRLLVL.

This chain joins TRBV20-1 and TRBJ1-1, with no clear D. This CDR3 has 15 amino acids. Between the trimmed V and J ends, which lost 1 base and 0 bases, there was a span of 12 bases. Germline V gives CDR1 DFQATT, CDR2 SNEGSKA (reference sequence). CDR3 residues: CSARVLKVLNTEAFF. The CDR3 region has the DNA TGCAGTGCTAGAGTTTTAAAGGTTCTGAACACTGAAGCTTTCTTT.

The chain has TRBV5-4 and TRBJ2-1, with no clear D. The V gene's germline CDR1 is SGHNT and CDR2 YYREEE (reference sequence). The ends were cut back, 3 bases at V and 4 bases at J, with 17 bases in the middle. The CDR3 is 16 amino acids. For the CDR3, the DNA is TGTGCCAGCAGCTCGACCACCGGGCTGAATTACAATGAGCAGTTCTTC. It yields the protein CASSSTTGLNYNEQFF.

This chain uses TRBV20-1 with TRBJ1-2, with TRBD1 as a possible D gene (6 bases). Looked up from germline, CDR1 is DFQATT and CDR2 is SNEGSKA (reference sequence). This CDR3 is 11 amino acids long. Trimming left V 7 bases short and J 8 bases short, with 14 bases between. The CDR3 reads CSVRRDTGYTF. The CDR3 DNA sequence: TGCAGTGTCCGCCGGGACACCGGCTACACCTTC.

In its sample, this clonotype was seen a few times. The V and J genes are TRBV24-1 and TRBJ2-3, with D perhaps matching TRBD1 (6 bases). Trimming pared 6 bases from V and 6 bases from J, leaving 24 bases between. CDR3 size: 17 residues. The germline CDR1 and CDR2 sequences are KGHDR and SFDVKD. The CDR3 spells CATSHPGQAALGDTQYF. Written as DNA, the CDR3 is TGTGCCACCAGTCATCCGGGACAAGCGGCATTAGGTGATACGCAGTATTTT.

The chain links TRBV28 to TRBJ2-7, with a weak D call TRBD1 (6 bases). The CDR3 loop spans 14 amino acids. The germline CDR1 and CDR2 sequences are MDHEN and SYDVKM. Trimming took 6 bases from V and 2 from J, leaving 14 bases between them. This CDR3 is CASRSDRIAYEQYF. The CDR3 DNA reads as TGTGCCAGCAGGTCGGACAGAATCGCCTACGAGCAGTACTTC.

The chain carries TRBV6-1 and TRBJ1-5; perhaps TRBD1 as D (6 bases). V was trimmed by 4 bases and J by 7 bases, leaving 11 bases between them. The CDR3 loop spans 13 amino acids. Germline CDR1 and CDR2: MNHNS and SASEGT. The CDR3 bases are TGTGCCAGCAGTGGGGGGCAGGGCCAGCCCCAGCATTTT. Translating it yields CASSGGQGQPQHF.

The rearrangement joins TRBV7-2 to TRBJ1-1; 9 bases map to TRBD1. The germline gives CDR1 SGHTA, CDR2 FQGNSA. CDR3 length: 13 amino acids. The V gene end was trimmed by 9 bases and the J gene end by 4 bases; junction bases not matched to a gene: 6. The CDR3 region has the DNA TGTGCCAGTAGTACGACAGGGGGCACTGAAGCTTTCTTT. Translating it yields CASSTTGGTEAFF. The full variable domain, rest sourced from reference TRBV7-2 and TRBJ1-1, is GAGVSQSPSNKVTEKGKDVELRCDPISGHTALYWYRQSLGQGLEFLIYFQGNSAPDKSGLPSDRFSAERTGGSVSTLTIQRTQQEDSAVYLCASSTTGGTEAFFGQGTRLTVV.

The gene calls are TRBV10-2 and TRBJ1-2, with a tentative D call TRBD1 (6 bases). Germline V gene data show CDR1 as WSHSY and CDR2 as SAAADI. V gave up 4 bases and J gave up 4 bases, with 13 bases separating them. CDR3 length equals 14 residues. The CDR3 loop is CASSGQDSGYGYTF. DNA of the CDR3: TGCGCCAGCAGTGGTCAGGACAGTGGCTATGGCTACACCTTC.

As DNA, the CDR3 is TGTGCCAGCAGCCCCAGGACAGGGGCGAGAGATACGCAGTATTTT. Its translation is CASSPRTGARDTQYF. The J gene is TRBJ2-3, the V gene TRBV6-1; 9 positions match TRBD1. V gave up 6 bases and J gave up 5 bases; unmatched junction bases: 9. The CDR3 sequence is 15 residues long. The germline CDR1 and CDR2 sequences are MNHNS and SASEGT.

The V call is TRBV20-1, the J call TRBJ1-6; perhaps TRBD1 as D (6 bases). Trimming took 3 bases from V and 3 from J, leaving 15 bases between them. CDR1 is DFQATT and CDR2 is SNEGSKA in the germline V gene (reference sequence). The CDR3 extends over 16 amino acids. CDR3 nucleotide sequence: TGCAGTGCTAGGGGACAAGAGTTTCTCTATAATTCACCCCTCCACTTT. It yields the protein CSARGQEFLYNSPLHF.

This chain joins TRBV27 and TRBJ2-3, with 7 bases identical to TRBD2. The CDR3 is 13 amino acids. The J segment lost 1 base and the V segment lost 7 bases, leaving 2 bases of the junction unmatched. Per the germline V gene, CDR1 is MNHEY and CDR2 is SMNVEV (reference sequence). CDR3 sequence: CASKSGGTDTQYF. The CDR3 nucleotides read TGTGCCAGCAAAAGCGGGGGCACAGATACGCAGTATTTT.

The chain is built from TRBV19 and TRBJ1-2, with a possible D match to TRBD1 (5 bases). Trimming cost V 5 bases and J 6 bases, with 16 bases left between them. The CDR3 extends over 14 amino acids. The V gene's germline CDR1 is LNHDA and CDR2 SQIVND (reference sequence). CDR3 protein: CASSSIGDAHGYTF. For the CDR3, the DNA is TGTGCCAGTAGTTCAATAGGGGATGCGCATGGCTACACCTTC.

This chain links TRBV12-3 or TRBV12-4 with TRBJ1-2; D might be TRBD1 (5 bases). V lost 6 bases to trimming and J lost 4 bases, with 15 bases between them. The CDR3 spans 14 residues. CDR3: CASSRDFFTYGYTF. The CDR3 nucleotides read TGTGCCAGCAGCCGGGACTTTTTTACCTATGGCTACACCTTC.

The chain is built from TRBV6-1 and TRBJ2-1; D is unresolved. This CDR3 is 11 amino acids long. Germline loops: CDR1 MNHNS, CDR2 SASEGT. Trimming removed 10 bases from V and 7 bases from J, with 11 bases in between. The CDR3 bases are TGTGCCACCTCGTATACGAATGAGCAGTTCTTC. It is translated as CATSYTNEQFF.

The rearrangement joins TRBV27 to TRBJ1-1; TRBD1 is a possible D gene (6 bases). The CDR3 extends over 15 amino acids. In germline, CDR1 is MNHEY, CDR2 SMNVEV (reference sequence). V lost 3 bases and J lost 1, with 12 bases in between. For the CDR3, the DNA is TGTGCCAGCAGTTTCTTGGGGGCGGGGAACACTGAAGCTTTCTTT. This sequence encodes CASSFLGAGNTEAFF.